These T cell receptor beta chains were read from a single sample in a study of cytomegalovirus exposure and HLA in healthy donors. TCRdb's table, derived via immunoSEQ multiplex PCR, lists solely in-frame clones and lacks some. The sample consists of about 160,000 clones, roughly two thirds of them appearing once. What was sequenced was PBMCs. These receptors came from a woman aged 18-29 years in good health and CMV-seropositive. Both conserved end residues are trimmed from each CDR3.

V	J	CDR3
TRBV18	TRBJ2-5	ASSQGARETQY
TRBV6-6	TRBJ2-1	ASRAGTSGMNEQF
TRBV2	TRBJ2-3	ASSDRGKATDTQY
TRBV25-1	TRBJ1-6	ASSESNSPLH
TRBV5-8	TRBJ1-5	ASSLDGTGNQPQH
TRBV27	TRBJ1-1	ASSLSAGGVLNTEAF
TRBV30	TRBJ1-4	AWSVIVGGPEKLF
TRBV2	TRBJ1-1	ASSVTGSGTEAF
TRBV7-2	TRBJ1-6	ASSLAAVGQGFSPLH
TRBV5-4	TRBJ2-1	ASSLRGTYNEQF
TRBV7-8	TRBJ1-5	ASSPHQRRTYSNQPQH
TRBV30	TRBJ1-5	AWRAGTGGAKQPQH
TRBV12-5	TRBJ2-3	ASGLGGGALVADTQY
TRBV6-5	TRBJ1-5	ASSIRGNQPQH
TRBV28	TRBJ2-7	ASRSLDSYEQY
TRBV7-9	TRBJ2-7	ASSPRLSGWSYEQY
TRBV10-2	TRBJ2-1	ASSAAHMFEQF
TRBV11-1	TRBJ1-1	ASSLAYYTEAF